This T cell receptor beta chain was sequenced in a study of glioma-infiltrating T cells after dendritic cell vaccination (dated by TCRdb to 2015 to 2016). With regard to the full study: Of the roughly 15 glioblastoma patients in the cohort, all drawn from Phase I and II dendritic cell vaccination trials, 9 were newly diagnosed and 6 had recurrent disease. Patients received autologous tumor lysate-pulsed dendritic cell vaccination between about 2003 and 2013. To make the vaccine, monocyte-derived dendritic cells were cultured for six to eight days with IL-4 and GM-CSF and then pulsed overnight with autologous tumor lysate. Each patient got three intradermal injections of the dendritic cell vaccine, spaced at biweekly intervals, in the arm below the axilla. Tumor-infiltrating lymphocyte content was quantified and tumor and blood repertoires were compared in dendritic cell-vaccinated glioblastoma patients by deep sequencing of TCR beta CDR3 regions. Survival after dendritic cell vaccination was correlated with TCR sequencing metrics such as TIL content and the overlap between tumor and blood repertoires. General conclusions and limits of the study: After dendritic cell vaccination, a higher estimated pretreatment TIL content predicted longer time to progression and overall survival. The cohort was small and heterogeneous, few patients had complete blood and tumor sets, and even fewer had initial-recurrent tumor pairs. The response model built on TCR overlap across three groups was characterized as speculative, with prospective validation still needed. No direct relationship between TCR clonality and survival was found, suggesting a diverse polyclonal response may matter.

Deletion took 2 bases off V and 7 bases off J, with a span of 5 bases between the germline ends. CDR1 and CDR2, per the germline V gene, are SGHTA and FQGTGA. From its cysteine to its phenylalanine, the CDR3 spans 12 amino acids. The kept DNA is CDR3 alone, 36 bases in frame from the first base. To be selected, patients needed enough residual fresh-frozen tumor tissue and more than two years of available survival data. An isocitrate dehydrogenase mutation was not carried by any of the glioblastoma patients, although molecular status was otherwise variable. PBMC were collected before vaccination, two weeks after the third vaccination, and at tumor progression when it occurred. The Qiagen DNeasy Blood extraction Kit was used for extraction of genomic DNA. Using the immunoSEQ assay, TCRB CDR3 regions were amplified from 2 to 2.5 micrograms of genomic DNA, or from all available DNA when less than that was on hand. The multiplex PCR relied on 60 forward primers for TCR V beta segments and 13 reverse primers for J beta segments. Synthetic control templates were spiked into each sample at limiting dilution to estimate reads per starting template. Sequencing produced 87 bp reads on the Illumina HiSeq System. Turning to the authors' computational methods: PCR and sequencing errors were removed by a nearest neighbor algorithm that merged closely related sequences. TCR overlap was defined as the percentage of unique tumor TCR beta sequences that were also present in the same patient's peripheral blood. The source is immuneACCESS, and TCRdb retained only in-frame sequences with V and J called. Part of the clones is not carried over; for the studies checked, unresolved V genes explain less than half of this, and the remainder is unexplained. V and J calls and clone size are copied from that table; D and trimming were computed from the DNA. The sample table records about 92,000 clones; 65% to 90% of these occur just once. The leading ten clones occupy roughly 14% of the sample.

As to this clone: Which antigen it targets is not known. Base qualities are not recorded, but no much larger clone differs from it by a single base.

The sequencing here drew on blood, taken before dendritic cell vaccination. Recombination joined TRBV7-3 with TRBJ2-2; the D gene cannot be resolved reliably. The TCR comes from a human donor with glioblastoma. The bases read TGTGCCAGCAGCTTATCGGGCGGGGAGCTGTTTTTT. It is translated as CASSLSGGELFF.